The 6 T cell receptor beta chains below were found in one sample sequenced in a study of blood T cell repertoires in COVID-19. Measured with immunoSEQ multiplex PCR; TCRdb has only the in-frame clones, and not every one. The repertoire consists of 190,000 or so clones, with about 83% occurring once and the leading ten covering under 3.5%. Source material: peripheral blood. The receptors originated from a man aged 45-65 years with active or convalescent COVID-19.

The chain employs TRBV4-1 and TRBJ2-1; D might be TRBD1 (5 bases). V lost 4 bases and J lost 8, with 15 bases in between. Germline CDR1 is MGHRA and CDR2 is YSYEKL. The CDR3 runs 14 residues. The CDR3 here is CASSLGAGMDEQFF. CDR3 in DNA: TGCGCCAGCAGCCTTGGGGCAGGGATGGATGAGCAGTTCTTC.

This rearrangement joins TRBV19 to TRBJ1-1; TRBD1 agrees at 9 bases. The CDR3 extends over 16 amino acids. Germline V gene lookup returns CDR1 LNHDA and CDR2 SQIVND (reference sequence). The V segment lost 5 bases and the J segment 4 bases; nucleotides outside the gene matches: 11. The CDR3 here is CASSATTGTGPTEAFF. CDR3 in DNA: TGTGCCAGTAGTGCCACGACCGGGACAGGGCCCACTGAAGCTTTCTTT.

The chain recombines TRBV6-5 with TRBJ2-5; D not resolved. V was pared by 6 bases and J by 5 bases, with 16 bases between. Germline lookup yields CDR1 MNHEY and CDR2 SVGAGI. The CDR3 has 14 residues. The CDR3 sequence: CASSSMESVETQYF. As DNA, the CDR3 is TGTGCCAGCAGCTCCATGGAGTCGGTTGAGACCCAGTACTTC.

The J gene is TRBJ1-2, the V gene TRBV2; D not certain. The V gene's germline CDR1 is SNHLY and CDR2 FYNNEI. Trimming stripped 8 bases from V and 8 bases from J, with 15 bases between. The CDR3 is 12 residues long. The CDR3 loop is CASGEGLGGYTF. Here the CDR3 DNA reads TGTGCCAGCGGAGAGGGTTTAGGCGGCTACACCTTC. Combining the CDR3 with reference TRBV2 and TRBJ1-2 gives the whole variable domain EPEVTQTPSHQVTQMGQEVILRCVPISNHLYFYWYRQILGQKVEFLVSFYNNEISEKSEIFDDQFSVERPDGSNFTLKIRSTKLEDSAMYFCASGEGLGGYTFGSGTRLTVV.

The chain is built from TRBV5-4 and TRBJ1-4, with no clear D. Germline CDR1 is SGHNT and CDR2 is YYREEE (reference sequence). V was cut by 3 bases and J by 7 bases, with 13 bases left in between. There are 14 residues in the CDR3. Here the CDR3 reads CASSYSAGFEKLFF. CDR3 nucleotide sequence: TGTGCCAGCAGCTATAGTGCGGGTTTTGAAAAACTGTTTTTT.

V and J are TRBV19 and TRBJ2-7; 8 nucleotides agree with TRBD1. CDR1 is LNHDA, CDR2 SQIVND, per germline (reference sequence). The V segment lost 4 bases and the J segment 4 bases; nucleotides outside the gene matches: 18. This CDR3 region has 18 residues. CDR3 region: CASSSRSGATGDGYEQYF. CDR3 sequence (DNA): TGTGCCAGTAGTAGCCGATCCGGAGCGACAGGGGATGGGTACGAGCAGTACTTC.